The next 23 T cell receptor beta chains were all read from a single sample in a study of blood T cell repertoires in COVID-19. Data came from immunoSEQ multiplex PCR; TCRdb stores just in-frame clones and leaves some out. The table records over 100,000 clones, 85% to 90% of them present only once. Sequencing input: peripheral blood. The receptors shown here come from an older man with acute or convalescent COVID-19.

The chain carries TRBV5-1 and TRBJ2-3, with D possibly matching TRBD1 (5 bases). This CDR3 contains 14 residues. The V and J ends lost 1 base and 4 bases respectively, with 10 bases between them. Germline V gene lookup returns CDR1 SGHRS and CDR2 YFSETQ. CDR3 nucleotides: TGCGCCAGCAGCTTGAGCAGGGCTCCAGATACGCAGTATTTT. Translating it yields CASSLSRAPDTQYF. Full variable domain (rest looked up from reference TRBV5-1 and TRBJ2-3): KAGVTQTPRYLIKTRGQQVTLSCSPISGHRSVSWYQQTPGQGLQFLFEYFSETQRNKGNFPGRFSGRQFSNSRSEMNVSTLELGDSALYLCASSLSRAPDTQYFGPGTRLTVL.

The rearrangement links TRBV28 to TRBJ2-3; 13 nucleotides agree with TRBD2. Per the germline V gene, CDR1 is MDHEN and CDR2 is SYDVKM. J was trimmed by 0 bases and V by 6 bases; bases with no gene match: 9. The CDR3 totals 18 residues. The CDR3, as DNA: TGTGCCAGCAGGATCGGTGGACTAGCGGGAGATAGCACAGATACGCAGTATTTT. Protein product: CASRIGGLAGDSTDTQYF.

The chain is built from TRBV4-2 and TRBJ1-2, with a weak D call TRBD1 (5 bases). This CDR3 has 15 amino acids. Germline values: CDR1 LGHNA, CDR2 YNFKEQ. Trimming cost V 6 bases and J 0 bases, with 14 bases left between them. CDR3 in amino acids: CASREGVGANYGYTF. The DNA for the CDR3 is TGTGCCAGCAGGGAAGGAGTAGGGGCTAACTATGGCTACACCTTC.

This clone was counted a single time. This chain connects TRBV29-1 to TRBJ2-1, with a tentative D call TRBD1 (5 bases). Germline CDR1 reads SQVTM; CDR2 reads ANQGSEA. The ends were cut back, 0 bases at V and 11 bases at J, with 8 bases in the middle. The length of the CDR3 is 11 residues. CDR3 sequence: CSVEDLDKQFF. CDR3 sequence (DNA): TGCAGCGTTGAAGACTTGGACAAGCAGTTCTTC.

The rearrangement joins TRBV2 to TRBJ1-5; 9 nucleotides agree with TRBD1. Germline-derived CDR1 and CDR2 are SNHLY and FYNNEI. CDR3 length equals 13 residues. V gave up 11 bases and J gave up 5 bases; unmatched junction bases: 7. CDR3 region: CASNRGRDQPQHF. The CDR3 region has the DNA TGTGCCTCCAACAGGGGGCGCGATCAGCCCCAGCATTTT.

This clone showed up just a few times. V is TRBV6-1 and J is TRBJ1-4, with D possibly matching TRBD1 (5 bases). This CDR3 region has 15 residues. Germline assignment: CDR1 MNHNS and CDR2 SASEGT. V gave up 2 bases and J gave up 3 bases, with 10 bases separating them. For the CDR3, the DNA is TGTGCCAGCAGTGAATTCCGGGGGTCTAATGAAAAACTGTTTTTT. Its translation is CASSEFRGSNEKLFF.

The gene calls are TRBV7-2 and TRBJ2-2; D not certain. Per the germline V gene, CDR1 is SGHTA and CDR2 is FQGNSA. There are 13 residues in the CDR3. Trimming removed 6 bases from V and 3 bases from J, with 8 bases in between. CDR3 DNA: TGTGCCAGCAGACTATTATACACCGGGGAGCTGTTTTTT. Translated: CASRLLYTGELFF.

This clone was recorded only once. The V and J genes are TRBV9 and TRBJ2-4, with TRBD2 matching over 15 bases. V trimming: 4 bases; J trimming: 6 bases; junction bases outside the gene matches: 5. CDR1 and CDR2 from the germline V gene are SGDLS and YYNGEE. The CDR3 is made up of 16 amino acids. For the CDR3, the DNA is TGTGCCAGCAGCTTCGGACTAGCGGGGGGGTCAAACATTCAGTACTTC. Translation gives CASSFGLAGGSNIQYF.

The CDR3 reads CSVEWQGMNTEAFF. The DNA of the CDR3 is TGCAGCGTTGAATGGCAGGGAATGAACACTGAAGCTTTCTTT. The V gene is TRBV29-1, the J gene TRBJ1-1; maybe TRBD1 (5 bases). This CDR3 has 14 residues. Trimming removed 2 bases at V and 0 bases at J, with 10 bases between. The germline CDR1 and CDR2 sequences are SQVTM and ANQGSEA.

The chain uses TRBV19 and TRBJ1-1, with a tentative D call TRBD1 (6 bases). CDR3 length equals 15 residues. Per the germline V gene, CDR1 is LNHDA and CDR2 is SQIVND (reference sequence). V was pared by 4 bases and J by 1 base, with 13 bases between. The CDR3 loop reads CASSTRGFGNTEAFF. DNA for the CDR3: TGTGCCAGTAGTACAAGGGGGTTTGGGAACACTGAAGCTTTCTTT. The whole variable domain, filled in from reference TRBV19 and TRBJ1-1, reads DGGITQSPKYLFRKEGQNVTLSCEQNLNHDAMYWYRQDPGQGLRLIYYSQIVNDFQKGDIAEGYSVSREKKESFPLTVTSAQKNPTAFYLCASSTRGFGNTEAFFGQGTRLTVV.

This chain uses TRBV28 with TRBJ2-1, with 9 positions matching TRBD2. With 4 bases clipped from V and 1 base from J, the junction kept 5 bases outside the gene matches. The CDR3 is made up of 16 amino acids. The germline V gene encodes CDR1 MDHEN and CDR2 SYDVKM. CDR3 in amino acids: CASSSSSGSSYNEQFF. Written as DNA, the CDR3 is TGTGCCAGCAGTTCAAGTAGCGGGAGTTCCTACAATGAGCAGTTCTTC.

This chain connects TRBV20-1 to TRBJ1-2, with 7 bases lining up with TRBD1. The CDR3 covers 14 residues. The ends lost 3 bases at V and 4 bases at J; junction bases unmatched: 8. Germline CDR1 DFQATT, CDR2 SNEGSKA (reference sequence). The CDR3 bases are TGCAGTGCTAGTATCCAGGGGGGATTCTATGGCTACACCTTC. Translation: CSASIQGGFYGYTF.

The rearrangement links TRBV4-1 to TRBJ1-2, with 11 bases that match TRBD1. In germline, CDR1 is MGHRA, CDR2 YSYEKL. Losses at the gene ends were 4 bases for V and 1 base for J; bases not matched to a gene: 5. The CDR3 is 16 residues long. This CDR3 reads CASSRGQGERNYGYTF. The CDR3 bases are TGCGCCAGCAGCCGGGGACAGGGGGAGCGTAACTATGGCTACACCTTC.

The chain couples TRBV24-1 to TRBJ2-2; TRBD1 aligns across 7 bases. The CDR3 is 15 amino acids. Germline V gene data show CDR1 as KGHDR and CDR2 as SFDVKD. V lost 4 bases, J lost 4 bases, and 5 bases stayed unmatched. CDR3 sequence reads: CATSDPGQPTGELFF. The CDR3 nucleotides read TGTGCCACCAGTGACCCGGGACAGCCCACCGGGGAGCTGTTTTTT.

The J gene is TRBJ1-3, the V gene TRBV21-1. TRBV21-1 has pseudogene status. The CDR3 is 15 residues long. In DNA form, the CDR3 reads TGTGCCAGCAGCAAAGGGGGGGTATCTGGAAACACCATATATTTT. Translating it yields CASSKGGVSGNTIYF.

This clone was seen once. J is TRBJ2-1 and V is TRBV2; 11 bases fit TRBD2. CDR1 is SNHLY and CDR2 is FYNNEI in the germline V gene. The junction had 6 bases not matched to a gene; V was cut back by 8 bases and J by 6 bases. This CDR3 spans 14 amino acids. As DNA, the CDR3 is TGTGCCAGCGAGACTAGCGGGAAGTCCAATGAGCAGTTCTTC. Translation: CASETSGKSNEQFF.

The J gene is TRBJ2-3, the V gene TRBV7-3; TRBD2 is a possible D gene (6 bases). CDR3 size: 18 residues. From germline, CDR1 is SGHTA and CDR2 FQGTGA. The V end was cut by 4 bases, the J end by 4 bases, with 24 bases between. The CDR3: CASSSSALAPPRPDTQYF. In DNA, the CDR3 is TGTGCCAGCAGCTCGTCCGCTCTAGCGCCTCCTCGGCCAGATACGCAGTATTTT.

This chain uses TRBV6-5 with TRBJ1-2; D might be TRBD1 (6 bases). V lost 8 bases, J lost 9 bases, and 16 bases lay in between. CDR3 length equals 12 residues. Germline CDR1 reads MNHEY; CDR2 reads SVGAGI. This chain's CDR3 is CASVQGRGSYTF. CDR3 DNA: TGTGCCAGCGTCCAGGGGAGGGGTAGCTACACCTTC.

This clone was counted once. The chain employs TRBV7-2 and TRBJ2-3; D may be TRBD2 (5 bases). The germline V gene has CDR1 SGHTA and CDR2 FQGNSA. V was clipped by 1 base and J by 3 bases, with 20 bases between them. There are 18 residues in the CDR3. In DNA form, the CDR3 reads TGTGCCAGCAGCTTAGTTTTATGGCGGAGTAGAGGGACAGATACGCAGTATTTT. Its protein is CASSLVLWRSRGTDTQYF.

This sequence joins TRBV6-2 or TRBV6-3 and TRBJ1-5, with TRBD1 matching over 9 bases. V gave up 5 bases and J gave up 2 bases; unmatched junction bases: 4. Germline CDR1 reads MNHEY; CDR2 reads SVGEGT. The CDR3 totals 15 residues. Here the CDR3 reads CASSPGDRGNQPQHF. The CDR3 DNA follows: TGTGCCAGCAGTCCCGGGGACAGGGGCAATCAGCCCCAGCATTTT.

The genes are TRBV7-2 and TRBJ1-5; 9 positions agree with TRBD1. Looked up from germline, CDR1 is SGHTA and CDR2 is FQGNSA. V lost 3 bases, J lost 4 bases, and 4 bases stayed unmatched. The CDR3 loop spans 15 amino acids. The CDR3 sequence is CASSFGTGYNQPQHF. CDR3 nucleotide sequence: TGTGCCAGCAGCTTCGGGACAGGGTATAATCAGCCCCAGCATTTT. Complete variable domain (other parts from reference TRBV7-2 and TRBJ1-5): GAGVSQSPSNKVTEKGKDVELRCDPISGHTALYWYRQSLGQGLEFLIYFQGNSAPDKSGLPSDRFSAERTGGSVSTLTIQRTQQEDSAVYLCASSFGTGYNQPQHFGDGTRLSIL.

Written as DNA, the CDR3 is TGTGCCAGCAGTGAAACCCACAGGGGTTTTGAAAAACTGTTTTTT. The encoded protein is CASSETHRGFEKLFF. The chain links TRBV25-1 to TRBJ1-4; TRBD1 matches at 7 bases. The CDR3 consists of 15 residues. CDR1 and CDR2 (germline): MGHDK, SYGVNS. With 2 bases clipped from V and 7 bases from J, the junction kept 7 bases outside the gene matches. The complete variable domain, with remaining parts taken from reference TRBV25-1 and TRBJ1-4, reads EADIYQTPRYLVIGTGKKITLECSQTMGHDKMYWYQQDPGMELHLIHYSYGVNSTEKGDLSSESTVSRIRTEHFPLTLESARPSHTSQYLCASSETHRGFEKLFFGSGTQLSVL.

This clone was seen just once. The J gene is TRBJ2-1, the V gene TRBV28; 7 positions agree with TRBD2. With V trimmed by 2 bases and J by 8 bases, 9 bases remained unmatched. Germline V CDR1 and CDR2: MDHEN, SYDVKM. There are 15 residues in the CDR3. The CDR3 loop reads CASSLPGYRGDEQFF. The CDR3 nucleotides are TGTGCCAGCAGTTTACCGGGTTACCGGGGGGATGAGCAGTTCTTC.